These T cell receptor beta chains were read from a single sample in a study of Graves' ophthalmopathy and Graves' hyperthyroidism. TCRdb passed the multiplex PCR reads through MiXCR, listing each CDR3 protein once. This sample yields over 150,000 distinct CDR3 sequences, of which under 40% are seen a single time; around 5.5% belongs to the top ten. The material sequenced was peripheral blood. All receptors derive from a woman aged 40 to 50 with Graves' ophthalmopathy. Both conserved end residues are part of each CDR3. A D gene is named only where the DNA matches it firmly. Not all rows give a size; the values are once, few, many and, for expanded clones, a class.

D: NA; size: many; V: TRBV12-3/TRBV12-4; J: TRBJ2-2; DNA: TGTGCCCTGGGGGTCACCGGGGAGCTGTTTTTT; CDR3: CALGVTGELFF
D: NA; size: many; V: TRBV4-3; J: TRBJ2-7; DNA: TGCGCCAGCAGCCAAGTACCCGGGGGTATGCACGAGCAGTACTTC; CDR3: CASSQVPGGMHEQYF
D: NA; size: many; V: TRBV12-3/TRBV12-4; J: TRBJ1-3; DNA: TGTGCCAGCAGGTTGGGACGGGACGTACCCTCTGGAAACACCATATATTTT; CDR3: CASRLGRDVPSGNTIYF
D: NA; size: once; V: TRBV6-5; J: TRBJ1-2; DNA: TGTGCCAGCAGTTATCAGGGGTGGGACTATGGCTACACCTTC; CDR3: CASSYQGWDYGYTF
D: NA; size: many; V: TRBV6-5; J: TRBJ1-2; DNA: TGTGCCAGCAGCCGACAGTCTTCGACGGGCTACACCTTC; CDR3: CASSRQSSTGYTF
D: TRBD1; size: many; V: TRBV24-1; J: TRBJ2-4; DNA: TGTGCCACCAGTGATTTCACGAGACAGGGAAACATTCAGTACTTC; CDR3: CATSDFTRQGNIQYF
D: TRBD1; size: once; V: TRBV6-2/TRBV6-3; J: TRBJ2-7; DNA: TGTGCCAGCAGTTACCCCACCGGACAGGGGTTCAACGAGCAGTACTTC; CDR3: CASSYPTGQGFNEQYF
D: NA; size: NA; V: TRBV15; J: TRBJ2-7; DNA: TGTGCCACCAGCAGCCGACAGGACGAGCAGTACTTC; CDR3: CATSSRQDEQYF
D: NA; size: many; V: TRBV30; J: TRBJ1-1; DNA: TGTGCCTGGAGAGTCGGGTTTGTGAACACTGAAGCTTTCTTT; CDR3: CAWRVGFVNTEAFF
D: NA; size: NA; V: TRBV7-2; J: TRBJ2-5; DNA: TGTGCCAGCAGCTTAGGGGTCAAGGGGCAGTACTTC; CDR3: CASSLGVKGQYF
D: TRBD2; size: NA; V: TRBV28; J: TRBJ2-2; DNA: TGTGCCAGCAGCTGGACTAGTAAGGACACCGGGGAGCTGTTTTTT; CDR3: CASSWTSKDTGELFF